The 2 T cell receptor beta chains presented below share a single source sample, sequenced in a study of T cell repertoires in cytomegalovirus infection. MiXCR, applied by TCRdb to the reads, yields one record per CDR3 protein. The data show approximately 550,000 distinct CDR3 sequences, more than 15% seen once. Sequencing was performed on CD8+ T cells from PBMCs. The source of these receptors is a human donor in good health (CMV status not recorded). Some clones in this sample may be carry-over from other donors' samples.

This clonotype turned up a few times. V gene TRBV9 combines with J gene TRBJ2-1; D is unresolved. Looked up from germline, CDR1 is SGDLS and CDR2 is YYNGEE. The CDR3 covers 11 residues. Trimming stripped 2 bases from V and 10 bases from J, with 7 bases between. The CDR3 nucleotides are TGTGCCAGCAGCGTCGGGTACGAGCAGTTCTTC. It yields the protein CASSVGYEQFF.

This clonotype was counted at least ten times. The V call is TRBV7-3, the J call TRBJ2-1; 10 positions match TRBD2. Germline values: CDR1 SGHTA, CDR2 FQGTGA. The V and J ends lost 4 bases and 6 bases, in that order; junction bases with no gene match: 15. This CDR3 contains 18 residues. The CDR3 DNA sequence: TGTGCCAGCAGCTCACAAGCGGGAGGGCTTAATGGGGCCAATGAGCAGTTCTTC. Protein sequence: CASSSQAGGLNGANEQFF.